This T cell receptor beta chain is drawn from a study of neoadjuvant nivolumab and ipilimumab in lung cancer. Study-wide results and caveats: Blood richness before therapy tracked richness in tumors resected after neoadjuvant therapy. Only two of four nivolumab-treated tumors gained richness and clonality by surgery. Resected tumors had greater TCR richness and clonality than uninvolved lung. TCR clonality did not significantly correlate with pathologic tumor regression.

Trimming pared 0 bases from V and 5 bases from J, leaving 14 bases between. Per germline, CDR1 SGDLS and CDR2 YYNGEE. CDR3 size: 15 residues. Concerning this clone: Its antigen is currently unknown.

Profiled with immunoSEQ multiplex PCR; TCRdb holds only in-frame clones, not every one. Of around 7,500 clones listed, approximately 79% were seen once; the top ten hold approximately 4.5%. This sequence was found in an adult with non-small cell lung cancer. Sequencing was performed on tumor tissue, taken after neoadjuvant nivolumab, alone or with ipilimumab, at or shortly before surgery. The rearrangement uses TRBV9 and TRBJ2-5; possible D gene TRBD2, 6 bases. The CDR3 here is CASSVGGVPGETQYF. CDR3 coding DNA: TGTGCCAGCAGCGTAGGGGGGGTACCGGGGGAGACCCAGTACTTC.